This T cell receptor (beta chain) was identified during a study of cytomegalovirus exposure and HLA in healthy donors. With 5 bases clipped from V and 7 bases from J, the junction kept 7 bases outside the gene matches. The CDR3 consists of 13 residues. Germline V CDR1 and CDR2: SNHLY, FYNNEI. Nominally healthy donors provided the samples, though records likely missed some immune exposures. PCR used 60 Vbeta primers and 13 Jbeta primers. The authors' processing: Roughly 76 million unique TCR beta chains, some 10 million of them shared, were counted by a later analysis. This table comes from immunoSEQ multiplex PCR, and its TCRdb copy is limited to in-frame clones, with some not included. The V and J calls and clone size are taken from that table; D and trimming were inferred from the DNA. The sample totals about 50,000 clones; its top ten clones hold around 2.1%.

Sequencing input: PBMCs. The chain has TRBV2 and TRBJ1-2; 7 positions match TRBD1. The TCR was taken from a woman under 30 in good health and CMV-seronegative. The CDR3: CASSPQGDGGYTF. The CDR3 bases are TGTGCCAGCAGTCCGCAGGGGGATGGTGGCTACACCTTC.